The next 23 T cell receptor beta chains were all read from a single sample in a study of blood T cell repertoires in COVID-19. Profiled with immunoSEQ multiplex PCR; TCRdb holds only in-frame clones, not every one. The sample lists about 35,000 clones; about 90% were seen once. The material sequenced was peripheral blood. The receptor set was obtained from a human donor in a cohort sampled during active COVID-19.

The gene calls are TRBV4-1 and TRBJ1-2; no clear D. Germline values: CDR1 MGHRA, CDR2 YSYEKL. Trimming stripped 0 bases from V and 4 bases from J, with 9 bases between. The CDR3 length is 14 residues. The CDR3 loop reads CASSQDGGLYGYTF. The CDR3 DNA reads TGCGCCAGCAGCCAAGATGGAGGGCTCTATGGCTACACCTTC.

The J gene is TRBJ2-7, the V gene TRBV19; D might be TRBD2 (6 bases). The germline gives CDR1 LNHDA, CDR2 SQIVND (reference sequence). V dropped 5 bases and J dropped 0 bases, with 11 bases sitting between them. The CDR3 has 14 residues. The CDR3 DNA reads as TGTGCCAGTAGTCTACGGACTAACTCCTACGAGCAGTACTTC. Its protein product is CASSLRTNSYEQYF.

The rearrangement joins TRBV7-2 to TRBJ2-7, with a possible D match to TRBD2 (6 bases). The germline V gene encodes CDR1 SGHTA and CDR2 FQGNSA. Trimming took off 5 bases at V and 9 bases at J, with 20 bases between the two ends. The CDR3 runs to 14 residues. The CDR3 nucleotides are TGTGCCAGCAGCCTACTAGCCTTACGTGGCCGGCAGTACTTC. Translation: CASSLLALRGRQYF.

The chain couples TRBV6-5 to TRBJ1-4, with TRBD1 matching over 8 bases. This CDR3 comprises 12 residues. Germline CDR1 reads MNHEY; CDR2 reads SVGAGI. J lost 6 bases, V lost 6 bases, and 0 bases had no gene match. CDR3 in DNA: TGTGCCAGCAGGGACAGGGATGAAAAACTGTTTTTT. Encoded protein: CASRDRDEKLFF.

The chain has TRBV28 and TRBJ2-7; a possible D gene is TRBD1 (5 bases). V was trimmed by 5 bases and J by 5 bases, leaving 7 bases between them. This CDR3 comprises 11 residues. Per the germline V gene, CDR1 is MDHEN and CDR2 is SYDVKM. The CDR3 sequence: CASSGRDEQYF. CDR3 nucleotide sequence: TGTGCCAGCAGTGGCAGGGACGAGCAGTACTTC.

V and J are TRBV6-6 and TRBJ2-7; the match to TRBD1 covers 11 bases. The CDR3 spans 15 residues. CDR1 and CDR2 from the germline V gene are MNHNY and SVGAGI (reference sequence). V dropped 6 bases and J dropped 5; count of bases not matched to a gene: 9. CDR3 DNA sequence: TGTGCCAGCAGCTCACCGGGACAGGGGGTCGACGAGCAGTACTTC. Encoded protein: CASSSPGQGVDEQYF.

The chain recombines TRBV3-1 (or the pseudogene TRBV3-2) with TRBJ2-7, with TRBD1 identical over 8 bases. Germline CDR1 LGHDT, CDR2 YNNKEL (reference sequence). J was trimmed by 2 bases and V by 1 base; bases with no gene match: 10. The CDR3 runs 17 residues. The CDR3 DNA sequence: TGTGCCAGCAGCCAAGGGGGGACAGGCCGGGCGCCCTACGAGCAGTACTTC. Its protein product is CASSQGGTGRAPYEQYF.

V and J are TRBV29-1 and TRBJ1-3; no clear D. Germline V gene sequence: CDR1 SQVTM, CDR2 ANQGSEA. V was trimmed by 7 bases and J by 0 bases, leaving 13 bases between them. The CDR3 loop spans 14 amino acids. In DNA form, the CDR3 reads TGCAGCGCCCTGACCGGGAGCTCTGGAAACACCATATATTTT. It is translated as CSALTGSSGNTIYF.

The rearrangement links TRBV24-1 to TRBJ1-2, with no clear D. Germline loops: CDR1 KGHDR, CDR2 SFDVKD. The V end lost 5 bases, the J end lost 7 bases, and 22 bases lay between the germline ends. The CDR3 is 16 amino acids. The CDR3 region is CATSGRDRSGTSGYTF. The CDR3 DNA follows: TGTGCCACCAGTGGAAGGGATCGATCGGGCACTAGTGGCTACACCTTC.

The rearrangement uses TRBV2 and TRBJ1-5; D is uncertain. The CDR3 runs to 15 residues. Looked up from germline, CDR1 is SNHLY and CDR2 is FYNNEI. The V end was cut by 4 bases, the J end by 0 bases, with 10 bases between. The CDR3 nucleotides read TGTGCCAGCAGTGGCCCGGGGAATAGCAATCAGCCCCAGCATTTT. This gives the protein CASSGPGNSNQPQHF.

This clone was found once. This chain connects TRBV6-5 to TRBJ1-2, with TRBD1 matching 9 bases. Per the germline V gene, CDR1 is MNHEY and CDR2 is SVGAGI. J gave up 6 bases and V 3 bases, and 8 bases lay outside the gene matches. This CDR3 has 15 amino acids. The CDR3 region is CASSYLQGARNGYTF. DNA for the CDR3: TGTGCCAGCAGTTATCTACAGGGGGCGCGGAATGGCTACACCTTC.

V usage is TRBV5-4 and J usage is TRBJ1-2, with a weak D call TRBD1 (6 bases). V lost 3 bases and J 4 bases, leaving 16 bases between the germline ends. Germline CDR1 and CDR2: SGHNT and YYREEE (reference sequence). The CDR3 runs 15 residues. The CDR3 loop is CASSSPGQRLYGYTF. CDR3 sequence (DNA): TGTGCCAGCAGCTCACCCGGACAGCGCCTCTATGGCTACACCTTC.

The chain carries TRBV3-1 (or the pseudogene TRBV3-2) and TRBJ1-2; the match to TRBD1 covers 10 bases. The CDR3 is made up of 14 amino acids. Germline values: CDR1 LGHDT, CDR2 YNNKEL (reference sequence). Unmatched junction bases numbered 9, after V lost 6 bases and J lost 8 bases. The CDR3 DNA follows: TGTGCCAGCAGGTCAGACAGGGGGCCATTGGGCTACACCTTC. This gives the protein CASRSDRGPLGYTF.

The chain is built from TRBV3-1 (or the pseudogene TRBV3-2) and TRBJ1-5, with TRBD1 matching over 10 bases. Germline V lookup: CDR1 LGHDT, CDR2 YNNKEL (reference sequence). V shed 1 base and J 6 bases; nucleotides not matched to a gene: 3. This CDR3 has 15 amino acids. The CDR3 region is CASSQGQGAIQPQHF. The CDR3 nucleotides are TGTGCCAGCAGCCAAGGACAGGGGGCGATTCAGCCCCAGCATTTT.

The rearrangement uses TRBV19 and TRBJ2-7; D is ambiguous. The V gene's germline CDR1 is LNHDA and CDR2 SQIVND (reference sequence). The CDR3 contains 13 residues. Trimming took 2 bases from V and 2 from J, leaving 7 bases between them. CDR3 DNA: TGTGCCAGTAGTATAACAGCCGCCTACGAGCAGTACTTC. This encodes CASSITAAYEQYF.

V is TRBV5-1 and J is TRBJ2-1; 9 bases map to TRBD2. Germline CDR1 and CDR2: SGHRS and YFSETQ. CDR3 size: 15 residues. V trimming: 1 base; J trimming: 4 bases; junction bases outside the gene matches: 3. CDR3 residues: CASSLSTSGYNEQFF. Here the CDR3 DNA reads TGCGCCAGCAGCTTGTCGACTAGCGGATACAATGAGCAGTTCTTC. Using reference TRBV5-1 and TRBJ2-1 for the parts outside the CDR3, the full variable domain is KAGVTQTPRYLIKTRGQQVTLSCSPISGHRSVSWYQQTPGQGLQFLFEYFSETQRNKGNFPGRFSGRQFSNSRSEMNVSTLELGDSALYLCASSLSTSGYNEQFFGPGTRLTVL.

The chain is built from TRBV7-3 and TRBJ2-7, with TRBD2 identical over 8 bases. Germline trimming cut 5 bases from V and 2 bases from J; bases unmatched to any gene: 17. CDR1 is SGHTA, CDR2 FQGTGA, per germline. The CDR3 spans 18 residues. The CDR3 DNA is TGTGCCAGCAGCCTGGGGCCAGCGGGAGCGGATGGGACCTACGAGCAGTACTTC. Its protein is CASSLGPAGADGTYEQYF.

This clone appeared a single time. V usage is TRBV30 and J usage is TRBJ1-4; 7 bases line up with TRBD1. The CDR3 loop spans 15 amino acids. V shed 2 bases and J 7 bases; nucleotides not matched to a gene: 10. Germline V gene lookup returns CDR1 GTSNPN and CDR2 SVGIG (reference sequence). CDR3 DNA: TGTGCCTGGAGTAACGGACAGGCCGGTAGTGAAAAACTGTTTTTT. The encoded protein is CAWSNGQAGSEKLFF. Based on the CDR3 plus reference TRBV30 and TRBJ1-4, the full variable domain is SQTIHQWPATLVQPVGSPLSLECTVEGTSNPNLYWYRQAAGRGLQLLFYSVGIGQISSEVPQNLSASRPQDRQFILSSKKLLLSDSGFYLCAWSNGQAGSEKLFFGSGTQLSVL.

This clone was detected a few times. The gene calls are TRBV1 and TRBJ2-7; no check of the table's D call, TRBD2, against the DNA was made. TRBV1 is noted as a pseudogene. CDR3 size: 15 residues. The CDR3 loop reads CTSSRVGRQTYEQYF. In nucleotides, the CDR3 is TGCACCAGCAGCCGGGTCGGGAGGCAGACCTACGAGCAGTACTTC.

The CDR3 DNA reads TGCGCCAGCAGTCAATCGGGGACAGCAAATTCACCCCTCCACTTT. As protein: CASSQSGTANSPLHF. V gene TRBV23-1 combines with J gene TRBJ1-6; 7 bases align to TRBD1. TRBV23-1 is filed as an ORF, its function uncertain. V lost 0 bases to trimming and J lost 7 bases; unmatched junction nucleotides: 3. This CDR3 region has 15 residues.

V usage is TRBV19 and J usage is TRBJ1-6, with 10 bases lining up with TRBD1. Trimming at V came to 11 bases and at J to 5 bases, leaving 6 bases not matched to a gene. Looked up from germline, CDR1 is LNHDA and CDR2 is SQIVND (reference sequence). There are 14 residues in the CDR3. The CDR3 loop reads CAVRDRGNNSPLHF. In DNA, the CDR3 is TGTGCCGTCCGGGACAGGGGAAATAATTCACCCCTCCACTTT.

There are a few counts of this clone. The chain links TRBV5-1 to TRBJ1-2; TRBD1 matches at 7 bases. Germline V lookup: CDR1 SGHRS, CDR2 YFSETQ. CDR3 length: 17 residues. Trimming removed 0 bases from V and 7 bases from J; junction bases left unmatched: 15. The chain's CDR3 is CASSLDLQGRQVGGYTF. CDR3 nucleotide sequence: TGCGCCAGCAGCTTGGATCTACAGGGGCGGCAAGTAGGTGGCTACACCTTC.

The V gene is TRBV5-8, the J gene TRBJ1-5; TRBD1 matches 12 bases. Germline V gene lookup returns CDR1 SGHTS and CDR2 YDEGEE. V shed 7 bases and J 4 bases; nucleotides not matched to a gene: 9. The CDR3 loop spans 16 amino acids. The CDR3 nucleotides read TGTGCCAGCTCGAGGGGACAGGGGGCGAGTAATCAGCCCCAGCATTTT. The encoded protein is CASSRGQGASNQPQHF.